Listed here are 21 T cell receptor beta chains from one sample, sequenced in a study of T cell changes during pregnancy in multiple sclerosis. Method: immunoSEQ multiplex PCR; TCRdb's copy keeps in-frame clones and lacks some. Among more than 40,000 clones listed, approximately 92% were seen once. This specimen was CD4+ T cells from peripheral blood mononuclear cells, taken in the third trimester of pregnancy. These receptors came from a female donor with multiple sclerosis, enrolled in a pregnancy study.

The DNA for the CDR3 is TGTGCCAGCAGCTTGCTCCTAGCGGGACCCACCGGGGAGCTGTTTTTT. Translation gives CASSLLLAGPTGELFF. The chain combines TRBV5-5 with TRBJ2-2, with 9 bases matching TRBD2. V was pared by 1 base and J by 4 bases, with 5 bases of the junction left unmatched. The CDR3 loop spans 16 amino acids. Germline lookup yields CDR1 SGHKS and CDR2 YYEKEE (reference sequence).

The gene calls are TRBV7-9 and TRBJ2-3; D remains ambiguous. V shed 5 bases and J shed 2 bases, with 14 bases lying between them. The CDR3 is made up of 15 amino acids. CDR1 and CDR2 (germline): SEHNR, FQNEAQ (reference sequence). CDR3 nucleotides: TGTGCCAGCAGCCTTGGGCTTAGATACACAGATACGCAGTATTTT. Its translation: CASSLGLRYTDTQYF.

The chain joins TRBV5-4 to TRBJ2-3; TRBD2 is a possible D gene (6 bases). Germline CDR1 and CDR2: SGHNT and YYREEE (reference sequence). Trimming removed 3 bases at V and 0 bases at J, with 14 bases between. The CDR3 totals 16 residues. The CDR3 DNA follows: TGTGCCAGCAGCTCACATAGCGGAAAAAGCACAGATACGCAGTATTTT. Amino acids: CASSSHSGKSTDTQYF.

V usage is TRBV6-1 and J usage is TRBJ2-7; 8 nucleotides agree with TRBD2. The CDR3 contains 14 residues. The germline CDR1 and CDR2 sequences are MNHNS and SASEGT. V dropped 4 bases and J dropped 6; count of bases not matched to a gene: 8. The CDR3 spells CASSGRSGRSEQYF. For the CDR3, the DNA is TGTGCCAGCAGTGGTCGCAGCGGGAGATCCGAGCAGTACTTC.

This rearrangement joins TRBV10-3 to TRBJ2-7, with 7 bases lining up with TRBD2. V shed 4 bases, J shed 7 bases, and the junction held 10 bases outside the gene matches. CDR3 length: 14 residues. CDR1 ENHRY and CDR2 SYGVKD come from the germline V gene. The CDR3 loop reads CAISGGGSGLEQYF. The CDR3 DNA is TGTGCCATCAGTGGTGGCGGGAGTGGATTAGAGCAGTACTTC.

The chain employs TRBV18 and TRBJ1-2; no clear D. The germline V and J ends were trimmed by 2 bases and 2 bases, with 9 bases remaining between them. There are 14 residues in the CDR3. Germline V gives CDR1 KGHSH, CDR2 LQKENI. In DNA, the CDR3 is TGTGCCAGCTCACCATTGGCGGGAAACTATGGCTACACCTTC. Residues: CASSPLAGNYGYTF.

This sequence joins TRBV4-1 and TRBJ2-7, with 8 bases that match TRBD1. V shed 5 bases and J 3 bases; nucleotides not matched to a gene: 6. Germline V gives CDR1 MGHRA, CDR2 YSYEKL. The CDR3 extends over 14 amino acids. The chain's CDR3 is CASSARTGGYEQYF. DNA for the CDR3: TGCGCCAGCAGCGCCCGAACAGGGGGCTACGAGCAGTACTTC.

The chain recombines TRBV25-1 with TRBJ2-7, with D unresolved. Deletions cut 1 base from V and 6 bases from J, with 10 bases between. Germline assignment: CDR1 MGHDK and CDR2 SYGVNS. The CDR3 extends over 13 amino acids. The CDR3 protein is CASSEWPRSEQYF. For the CDR3, the DNA is TGTGCCAGCAGTGAATGGCCGAGGAGCGAGCAGTACTTC.

The chain has TRBV28 and TRBJ2-7; 10 positions agree with TRBD1. CDR3 size: 13 residues. The V gene end was trimmed by 6 bases and the J gene end by 5 bases; junction bases not matched to a gene: 4. Germline CDR1 is MDHEN and CDR2 is SYDVKM. The CDR3 DNA follows: TGTGCCAGCAGGGACAGGGGGGGCGACGAGCAGTACTTC. It yields the protein CASRDRGGDEQYF. Combining the CDR3 with reference TRBV28 and TRBJ2-7 gives the whole variable domain DVKVTQSSRYLVKRTGEKVFLECVQDMDHENMFWYRQDPGLGLRLIYFSYDVKMKEKGDIPEGYSVSREKKERFSLILESASTNQTSMYLCASRDRGGDEQYFGPGTRLTVT.

The gene calls are TRBV7-2 and TRBJ2-4; 8 bases fit TRBD1. Germline assignment: CDR1 SGHTA and CDR2 FQGNSA. This CDR3 is 14 amino acids long. The V gene end was trimmed by 5 bases and the J gene end by 2 bases; junction bases not matched to a gene: 2. The DNA for the CDR3 is TGTGCCAGCAGCCGACAGGGGTCCAAAAACATTCAGTACTTC. Its translation is CASSRQGSKNIQYF.

This rearrangement joins TRBV7-2 to TRBJ2-3; 7 bases are shared with TRBD2. V dropped 5 bases and J dropped 0; count of bases not matched to a gene: 8. The CDR3 is made up of 16 amino acids. Germline V gene sequence: CDR1 SGHTA, CDR2 FQGNSA. Here the CDR3 DNA reads TGTGCCAGCAGCGGCGGACTAGGCCTAAGCACAGATACGCAGTATTTT. Residues: CASSGGLGLSTDTQYF.

The V and J genes are TRBV2 and TRBJ2-3; perhaps TRBD2 as D (6 bases). The V end lost 3 bases, the J end lost 2 bases, and 15 bases lay between the germline ends. The CDR3 extends over 16 amino acids. Germline assignment: CDR1 SNHLY and CDR2 FYNNEI. In DNA, the CDR3 is TGTGCCAGCAGTGAGGGTGTTAGCGGACACACAGATACGCAGTATTTT. It yields the protein CASSEGVSGHTDTQYF.

The chain couples TRBV7-8 to TRBJ2-1, with TRBD2 matching over 12 bases. The CDR3 totals 19 residues. V was clipped by 5 bases and J by 6 bases; unmatched bases: 17. In germline, CDR1 is SGHVS, CDR2 FQNEAQ. DNA for the CDR3: TGTGCCAGCAGCCGGGACAGCCTGCCTCCGGGACTAGCGGGCAATGAGCAGTTCTTC. It specifies CASSRDSLPPGLAGNEQFF. Drawing the rest from reference TRBV7-8 and TRBJ2-1, the complete variable domain is GAGVSQSPRYKVAKRGQDVALRCDPISGHVSLFWYQQALGQGPEFLTYFQNEAQLDKSGLPSDRFFAERPEGSVSTLKIQRTQQEDSAVYLCASSRDSLPPGLAGNEQFFGPGTRLTVL.

The rearrangement uses TRBV2 and TRBJ1-1; D not certain. Germline CDR1 SNHLY, CDR2 FYNNEI. V gave up 1 base and J gave up 6 bases, with 12 bases separating them. CDR3 size: 14 residues. The CDR3 loop is CASSEVGGLSEAFF. The CDR3 DNA reads TGTGCCAGCAGTGAAGTAGGAGGACTCTCTGAAGCTTTCTTT.

V gene TRBV19 combines with J gene TRBJ2-1; D uncertain. CDR1 is LNHDA and CDR2 is SQIVND in the germline V gene (reference sequence). The CDR3 loop spans 13 amino acids. The V and J ends lost 6 bases and 8 bases respectively, with 14 bases between them. CDR3 DNA: TGTGCCAGTAGCCCGGCTTCTCGGGATGAGCAGTTCTTC. Its protein is CASSPASRDEQFF.

V and J are TRBV18 and TRBJ1-2, with TRBD1 as a possible D gene (6 bases). Trimming took off 3 bases at V and 6 bases at J, with 11 bases between the two ends. Looked up from germline, CDR1 is KGHSH and CDR2 is LQKENI. This CDR3 is built from 13 residues. The CDR3 DNA reads TGTGCCAGCTCACCGGGACAAATGGATGGCTACACCTTC. It encodes CASSPGQMDGYTF.

This chain connects TRBV18 to TRBJ2-1; D remains unclear. There are 15 residues in the CDR3. V was clipped by 2 bases and J by 6 bases, with 14 bases between them. CDR1 is KGHSH, CDR2 LQKENI, per germline. CDR3 amino acids: CASSPALTIINEQFF. The CDR3 region has the DNA TGTGCCAGCTCACCAGCGTTAACCATCATCAATGAGCAGTTCTTC. Full variable domain (remainder filled in from reference TRBV18 and TRBJ2-1): NAGVMQNPRHLVRRRGQEARLRCSPMKGHSHVYWYRQLPEEGLKFMVYLQKENIIDESGMPKERFSAEFPKEGPSILRIQQVVRGDSAAYFCASSPALTIINEQFFGPGTRLTVL.

CDR3 nucleotides: TGTGCCAGCAGCCTAACGGGGGTACGAAGCTACGAGCAGTACTTC. Translating gives CASSLTGVRSYEQYF. The chain joins TRBV5-5 to TRBJ2-7; the D gene is possibly TRBD2 (6 bases). Germline V gene data show CDR1 as SGHKS and CDR2 as YYEKEE (reference sequence). The CDR3 extends over 15 amino acids. V lost 4 bases, J lost 3 bases, and 17 bases lay in between.

The gene calls are TRBV7-2 and TRBJ2-5; D is ambiguous. CDR3 length: 12 residues. Trimming took off 3 bases at V and 4 bases at J, with 6 bases between the two ends. Germline V CDR1 and CDR2: SGHTA, FQGNSA. The CDR3 DNA reads as TGTGCCAGCAGCTTCTCGGGAGAGACCCAGTACTTC. It translates to CASSFSGETQYF. The full variable domain, completed using reference TRBV7-2 and TRBJ2-5, is GAGVSQSPSNKVTEKGKDVELRCDPISGHTALYWYRQSLGQGLEFLIYFQGNSAPDKSGLPSDRFSAERTGGSVSTLTIQRTQQEDSAVYLCASSFSGETQYFGPGTRLLVL.

The J gene is TRBJ1-1, the V gene TRBV6-5; maybe TRBD1 (6 bases). CDR1 and CDR2 (germline): MNHEY, SVGAGI. This CDR3 has 13 amino acids. The germline V and J ends were trimmed by 1 base and 5 bases, with 8 bases remaining between them. The CDR3 DNA reads TGTGCCAGCAGTTACTTAGGGGGTACTGAAGCTTTCTTT. This codes for CASSYLGGTEAFF.

This rearrangement joins TRBV25-1 to TRBJ2-3; TRBD1 aligns across 9 bases. J was trimmed by 3 bases and V by 3 bases; bases with no gene match: 10. This CDR3 is built from 17 residues. CDR1 and CDR2 from the germline V gene are MGHDK and SYGVNS. CDR3 DNA: TGTGCCAGCAGTGACCCCACAGGGGGCTGGGGGACAGATACGCAGTATTTT. This codes for CASSDPTGGWGTDTQYF. Combining the CDR3 with reference TRBV25-1 and TRBJ2-3 gives the whole variable domain EADIYQTPRYLVIGTGKKITLECSQTMGHDKMYWYQQDPGMELHLIHYSYGVNSTEKGDLSSESTVSRIRTEHFPLTLESARPSHTSQYLCASSDPTGGWGTDTQYFGPGTRLTVL.